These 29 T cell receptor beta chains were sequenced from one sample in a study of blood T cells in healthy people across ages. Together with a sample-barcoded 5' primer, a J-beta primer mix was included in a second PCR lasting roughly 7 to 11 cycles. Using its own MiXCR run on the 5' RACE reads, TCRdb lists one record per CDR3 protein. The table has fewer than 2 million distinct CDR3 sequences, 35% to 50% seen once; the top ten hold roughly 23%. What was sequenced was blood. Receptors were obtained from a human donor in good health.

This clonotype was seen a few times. The CDR3 sequence: CASSLGTGLWEQYF. CDR3 DNA sequence: TGCGCCAGCAGCTTAGGGACAGGGTTGTGGGAGCAGTACTTC. This chain uses TRBV5-1 with TRBJ2-7; 9 nucleotides align to TRBD1. Germline V gives CDR1 SGHRS, CDR2 YFSETQ. Germline trimming cut 2 bases from V and 7 bases from J; bases unmatched to any gene: 7. CDR3 length equals 14 residues. The full variable domain, completed using reference TRBV5-1 and TRBJ2-7, is KAGVTQTPRYLIKTRGQQVTLSCSPISGHRSVSWYQQTPGQGLQFLFEYFSETQRNKGNFPGRFSGRQFSNSRSEMNVSTLELGDSALYLCASSLGTGLWEQYFGPGTRLTVT.

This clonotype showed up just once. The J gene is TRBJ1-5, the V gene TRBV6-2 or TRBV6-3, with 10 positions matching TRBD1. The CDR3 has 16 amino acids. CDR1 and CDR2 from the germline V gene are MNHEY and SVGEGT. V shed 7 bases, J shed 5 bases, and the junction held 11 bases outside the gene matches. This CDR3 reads CASTMRDGTGDQPQHF. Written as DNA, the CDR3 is TGTGCCAGCACCATGAGAGACGGGACAGGGGATCAGCCCCAGCATTTT.

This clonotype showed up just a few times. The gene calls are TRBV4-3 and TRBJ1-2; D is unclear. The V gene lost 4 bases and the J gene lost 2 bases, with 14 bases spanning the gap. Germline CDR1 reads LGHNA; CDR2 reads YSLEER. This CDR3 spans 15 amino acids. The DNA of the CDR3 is TGCGCCAGCAGCCCCCGGGCCGGTGCCAACTATGGCTACACCTTC. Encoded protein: CASSPRAGANYGYTF.

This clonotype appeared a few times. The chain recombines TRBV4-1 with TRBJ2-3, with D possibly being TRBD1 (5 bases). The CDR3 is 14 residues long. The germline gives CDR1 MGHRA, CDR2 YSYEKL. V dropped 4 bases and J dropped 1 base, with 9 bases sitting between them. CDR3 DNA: TGCGCCAGCAGCCGATCGACAGGCACAGATACGCAGTATTTT. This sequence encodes CASSRSTGTDTQYF.

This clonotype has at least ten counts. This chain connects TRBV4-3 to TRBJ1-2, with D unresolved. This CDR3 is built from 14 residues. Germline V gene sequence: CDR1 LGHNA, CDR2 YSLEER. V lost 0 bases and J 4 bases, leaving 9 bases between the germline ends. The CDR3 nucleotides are TGCGCCAGCAGCCAAGATCCCGGGTCCTATGGCTACACCTTC. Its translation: CASSQDPGSYGYTF.

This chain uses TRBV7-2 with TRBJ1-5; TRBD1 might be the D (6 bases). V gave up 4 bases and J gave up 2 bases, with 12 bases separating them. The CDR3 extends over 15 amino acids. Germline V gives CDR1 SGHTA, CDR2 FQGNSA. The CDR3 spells CASSSWGGRNQPQHF. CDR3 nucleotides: TGTGCCAGCAGCTCTTGGGGGGGCCGCAATCAGCCCCAGCATTTT.

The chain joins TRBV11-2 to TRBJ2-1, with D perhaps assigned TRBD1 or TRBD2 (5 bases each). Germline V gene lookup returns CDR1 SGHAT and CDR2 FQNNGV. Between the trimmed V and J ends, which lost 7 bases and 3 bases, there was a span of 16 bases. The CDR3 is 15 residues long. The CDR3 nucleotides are TGTGCCAGCAACCTTGGTGGGACCATCTACAATGAGCAGTTCTTC. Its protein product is CASNLGGTIYNEQFF.

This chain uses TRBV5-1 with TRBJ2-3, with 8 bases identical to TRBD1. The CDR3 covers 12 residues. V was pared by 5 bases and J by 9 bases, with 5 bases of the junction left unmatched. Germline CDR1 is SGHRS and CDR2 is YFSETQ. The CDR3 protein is CASRADRDTQYF. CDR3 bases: TGCGCCAGCAGGGCGGACAGGGACACGCAGTATTTT.

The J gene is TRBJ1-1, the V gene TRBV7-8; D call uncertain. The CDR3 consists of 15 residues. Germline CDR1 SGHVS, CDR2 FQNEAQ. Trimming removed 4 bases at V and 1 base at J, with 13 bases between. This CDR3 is CASSSRRLTNTEAFF. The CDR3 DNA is TGTGCCAGCAGCTCCCGCCGACTCACGAACACTGAAGCTTTCTTT. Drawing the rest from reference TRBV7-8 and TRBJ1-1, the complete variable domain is GAGVSQSPRYKVAKRGQDVALRCDPISGHVSLFWYQQALGQGPEFLTYFQNEAQLDKSGLPSDRFFAERPEGSVSTLKIQRTQQEDSAVYLCASSSRRLTNTEAFFGQGTRLTVV.

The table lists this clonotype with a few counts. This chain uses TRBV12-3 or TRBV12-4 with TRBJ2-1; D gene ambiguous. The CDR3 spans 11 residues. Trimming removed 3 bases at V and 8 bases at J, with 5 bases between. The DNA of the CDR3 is TGTGCCAGCAGTTTCGGCCATGAGCAGTTCTTC. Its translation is CASSFGHEQFF.

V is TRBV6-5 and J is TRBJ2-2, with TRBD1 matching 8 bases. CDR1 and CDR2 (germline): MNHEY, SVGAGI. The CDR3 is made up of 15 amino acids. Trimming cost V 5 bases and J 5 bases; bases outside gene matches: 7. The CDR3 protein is CASSGRTGGTGELFF. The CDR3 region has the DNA TGTGCCAGCAGTGGAAGAACAGGGGGAACCGGGGAGCTGTTTTTT.

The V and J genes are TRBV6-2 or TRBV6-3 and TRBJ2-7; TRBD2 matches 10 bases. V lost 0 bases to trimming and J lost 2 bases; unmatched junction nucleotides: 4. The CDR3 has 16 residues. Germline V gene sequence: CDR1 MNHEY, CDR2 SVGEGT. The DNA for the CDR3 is TGTGCCAGCAGTTACTCCCCTAGCGGGGGAACCTACGAGCAGTACTTC. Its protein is CASSYSPSGGTYEQYF.

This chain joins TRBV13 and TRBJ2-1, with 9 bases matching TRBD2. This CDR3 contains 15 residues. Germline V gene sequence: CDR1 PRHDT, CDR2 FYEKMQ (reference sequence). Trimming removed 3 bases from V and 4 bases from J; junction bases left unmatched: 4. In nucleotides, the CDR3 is TGTGCCAGCAGCTTGGGACTAGCCTGGTACAATGAGCAGTTCTTC. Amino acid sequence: CASSLGLAWYNEQFF.

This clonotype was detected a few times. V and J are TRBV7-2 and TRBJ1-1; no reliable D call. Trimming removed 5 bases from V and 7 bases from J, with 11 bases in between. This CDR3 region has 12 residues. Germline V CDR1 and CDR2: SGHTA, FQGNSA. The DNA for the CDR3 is TGTGCCAGCAGCCTCCGGGCAGTTGAAGCTTTCTTT. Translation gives CASSLRAVEAFF.

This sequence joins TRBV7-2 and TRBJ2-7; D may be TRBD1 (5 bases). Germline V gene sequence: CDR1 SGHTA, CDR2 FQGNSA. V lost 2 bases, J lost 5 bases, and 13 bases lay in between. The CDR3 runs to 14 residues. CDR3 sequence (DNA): TGTGCCAGCAGCTTAACGCAGGGTTATGACGAGCAGTACTTC. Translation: CASSLTQGYDEQYF.

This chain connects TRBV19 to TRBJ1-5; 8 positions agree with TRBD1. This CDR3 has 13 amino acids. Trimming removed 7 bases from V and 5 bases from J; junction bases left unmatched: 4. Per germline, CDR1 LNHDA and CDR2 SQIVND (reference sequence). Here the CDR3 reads CASIKQGDQPQHF. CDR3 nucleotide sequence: TGTGCCAGTATAAAACAGGGGGATCAGCCCCAGCATTTT.

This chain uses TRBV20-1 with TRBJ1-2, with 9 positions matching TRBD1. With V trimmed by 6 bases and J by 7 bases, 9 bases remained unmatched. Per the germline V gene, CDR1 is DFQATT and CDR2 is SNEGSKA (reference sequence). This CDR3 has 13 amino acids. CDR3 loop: CSARTPTGGGYTF. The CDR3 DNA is TGCAGTGCCCGGACTCCGACAGGGGGTGGCTACACCTTC.

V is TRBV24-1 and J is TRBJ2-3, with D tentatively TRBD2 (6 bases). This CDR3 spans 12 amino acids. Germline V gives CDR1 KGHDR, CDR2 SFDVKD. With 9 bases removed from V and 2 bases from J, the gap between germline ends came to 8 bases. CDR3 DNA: TGTGCCACCCGCGGGGACACAGATACGCAGTATTTT. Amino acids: CATRGDTDTQYF.

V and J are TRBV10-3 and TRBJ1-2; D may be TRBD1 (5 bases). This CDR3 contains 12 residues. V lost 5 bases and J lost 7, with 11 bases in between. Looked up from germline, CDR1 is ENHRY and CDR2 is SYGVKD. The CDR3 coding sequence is TGTGCCATCAGTTCTTCCGGGGGTGGCTACACCTTC. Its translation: CAISSSGGGYTF.

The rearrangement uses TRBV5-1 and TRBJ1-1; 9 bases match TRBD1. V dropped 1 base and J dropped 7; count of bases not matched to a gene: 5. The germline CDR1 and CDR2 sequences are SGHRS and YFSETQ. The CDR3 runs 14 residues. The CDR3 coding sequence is TGCGCCAGCAGCTTGTTACAGGGGGCGGTTGAAGCTTTCTTT. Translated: CASSLLQGAVEAFF.

In nucleotides, the CDR3 is TGTGCCAGCAGTTTAAGAGAGGTTTCGGAGACCCAGTACTTC. It translates to CASSLREVSETQYF. The V gene is TRBV27, the J gene TRBJ2-5; D gene ambiguous. The CDR3 is made up of 14 amino acids. Looked up from germline, CDR1 is MNHEY and CDR2 is SMNVEV (reference sequence). V lost 2 bases, J lost 5 bases, and 12 bases lay in between.

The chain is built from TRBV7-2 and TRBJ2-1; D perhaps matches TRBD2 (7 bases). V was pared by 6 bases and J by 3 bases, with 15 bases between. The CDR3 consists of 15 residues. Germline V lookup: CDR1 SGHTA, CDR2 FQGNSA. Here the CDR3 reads CASSPTGGNYNEQFF. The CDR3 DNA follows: TGTGCCAGCAGTCCAACGGGGGGCAACTACAATGAGCAGTTCTTC.

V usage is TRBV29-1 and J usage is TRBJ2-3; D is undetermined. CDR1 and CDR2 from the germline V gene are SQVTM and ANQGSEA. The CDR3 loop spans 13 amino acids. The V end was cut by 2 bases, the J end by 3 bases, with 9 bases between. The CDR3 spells CSVERLGTDTQYF. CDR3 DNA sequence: TGCAGCGTTGAAAGGCTAGGAACAGATACGCAGTATTTT.

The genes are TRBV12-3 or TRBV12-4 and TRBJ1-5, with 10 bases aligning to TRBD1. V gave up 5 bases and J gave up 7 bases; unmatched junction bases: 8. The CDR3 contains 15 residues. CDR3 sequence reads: CASSQGQGIMQPQHF. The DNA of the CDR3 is TGTGCCAGCAGTCAGGGACAGGGGATCATGCAGCCCCAGCATTTT.

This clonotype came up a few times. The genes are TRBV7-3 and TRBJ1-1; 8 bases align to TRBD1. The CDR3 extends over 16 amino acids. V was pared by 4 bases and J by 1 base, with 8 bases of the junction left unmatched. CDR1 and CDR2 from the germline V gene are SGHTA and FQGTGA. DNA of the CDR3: TGTGCCAGCAGCTCCGGGACAGGTACAGGGAACACTGAAGCTTTCTTT. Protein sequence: CASSSGTGTGNTEAFF.

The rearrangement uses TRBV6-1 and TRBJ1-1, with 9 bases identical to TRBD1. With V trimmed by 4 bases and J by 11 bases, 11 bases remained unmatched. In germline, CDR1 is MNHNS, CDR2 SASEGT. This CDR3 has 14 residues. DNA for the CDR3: TGTGCCAGCAGTGTCTCTCCGGGACAGGGAGATGCTTTCTTT. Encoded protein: CASSVSPGQGDAFF.

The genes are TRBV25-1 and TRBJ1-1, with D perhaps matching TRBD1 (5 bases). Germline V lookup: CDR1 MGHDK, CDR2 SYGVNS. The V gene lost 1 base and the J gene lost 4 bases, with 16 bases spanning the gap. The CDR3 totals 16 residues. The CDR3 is CASSELGIGGATEAFF. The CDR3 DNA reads TGTGCCAGCAGTGAATTGGGAATAGGAGGGGCCACTGAAGCTTTCTTT.

The CDR3 DNA is TGTGCCAGCAGCCCGGATCCCGTGCCGGATGAGCAGTTCTTC. It specifies CASSPDPVPDEQFF. The rearrangement joins TRBV5-5 to TRBJ2-1; no reliable D call. The CDR3 totals 14 residues. Germline V gene data show CDR1 as SGHKS and CDR2 as YYEKEE (reference sequence). The germline V and J ends were trimmed by 4 bases and 8 bases, with 16 bases remaining between them.

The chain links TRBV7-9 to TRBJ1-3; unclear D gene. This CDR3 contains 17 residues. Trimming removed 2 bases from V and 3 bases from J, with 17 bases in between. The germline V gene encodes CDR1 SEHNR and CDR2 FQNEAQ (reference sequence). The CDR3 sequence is CASSLPVGRILGNTIYF. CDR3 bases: TGTGCCAGCAGCTTACCAGTAGGCAGAATTCTTGGAAACACCATATATTTT.